This TCR beta chain originates from a study of blood T cell repertoires in COVID-19. On the study more broadly: Researchers got acute and convalescent COVID-19 samples from the United States, Italy and Spain. T cells, B-cell-depleted T cells, or PBMCs provided the cDNA or gDNA that served as material.

TCRdb's table, derived via immunoSEQ multiplex PCR, lists solely in-frame clones and lacks some. Among fewer than 250,000 clones listed, about 88% were seen once. Sequencing used peripheral blood. This TCR was recovered from a man aged 25 to 40 with acute or convalescent COVID-19.

For the CDR3, the DNA is TGTGCCAGCAGAACAGGGTCTGCCGCGCCGAACACTGAAGCTTTCTTT. Translating it yields CASRTGSAAPNTEAFF. The chain couples TRBV28 to TRBJ1-1, with a weak D call TRBD1 (6 bases). Trimming stripped 6 bases from V and 1 base from J, with 18 bases between. This CDR3 region has 16 residues. Germline V gene lookup returns CDR1 MDHEN and CDR2 SYDVKM.